The TCR beta chain under discussion was sequenced for a study of cytomegalovirus exposure and HLA in healthy donors. On the study more broadly: Prior work identified some 120 million unique TCR beta sequences in approximately 200 million T cells.

This clone was observed a handful of times. Antigen: not known. 60 Vbeta and 13 Jbeta primers were used in PCR. The method was immunoSEQ multiplex PCR; TCRdb's version includes in-frame clones alone and lacks a portion of them. The sample carries roughly 97,000 clones, over 75% recorded once. Study-wide results and limits: In a later analysis, HLA-associated TCR beta chains were more clonally expanded than equally common others. Common viral pathogens seemed to be connected with several of the most significant clusters, according to a later analysis. At a 0.05 false discovery rate, a later analysis found approximately 17,000 TCR beta sequences to be associated with HLA alleles.

The germline V and J ends were trimmed by 6 bases and 6 bases, with 18 bases remaining between them. Per germline, CDR1 MDHEN and CDR2 SYDVKM. This CDR3 has 15 residues. The rearrangement uses TRBV28 and TRBJ2-1; no definite D call. This receptor was obtained from a woman aged 18-30 years in good health and CMV-seropositive. The sequenced material came from PBMCs. CDR3 bases: TGTGCCAGCAGCCTATCTCCAGTTACGGGCAATGAGCAGTTCTTC. It specifies CASSLSPVTGNEQFF.